These T cell receptor beta chains were read from a single sample in a study of blood T cell repertoires in COVID-19. The protocol was immunoSEQ multiplex PCR, while the TCRdb copy is restricted to in-frame clones and leaves out a portion. In the table there are roughly 380,000 clones, 85% of which are singletons. Material: peripheral blood. The origin of the receptors is a woman aged 18 to 35 with acute or convalescent COVID-19. CDR3s include the opening cysteine and the closing phenylalanine or tryptophan. A D gene is named only where the DNA matches it firmly. Rows may omit the clone size; those that give it use once, few, many or a size class.

TRBD1 TRBJ2-3 TRBV6-1 . TGTGCCAGCAGTGAAGGCAGACAGGGATGGGTTGCAGATACGCAGTATTTT CASSEGRQGWVADTQYF
. TRBJ1-2 TRBV7-2 . TGTGCCAGCAGCTTACCGGGAGGGTCCGGCTATGGCTACACCTTC CASSLPGGSGYGYTF
. TRBJ1-4 TRBV6-5 . TGTGCCAGCAGACCGACAGTAGCCGGTGGTGAAAAACTGTTTTTT CASRPTVAGGEKLFF
. TRBJ2-6 TRBV7-9 . TGTGCCAGCAGCTTAGCGGAGGTGACTGGGGCCAACGTCCTGACTTTC CASSLAEVTGANVLTF
TRBD2 TRBJ2-1 TRBV7-3 . TGTGCCAGCAGCTTAGGCGCGGGAGTCGAGAATGAGCAGTTCTTC CASSLGAGVENEQFF
. TRBJ1-6 TRBV19 . TGTGCCAGTAGTATTTTGGGAGGGGATTCACCCCTCCACTTT CASSILGGDSPLHF
. TRBJ2-7 TRBV27 . TGTGCCAGCAGTTTATCTGACGGACAGTATCCCTACGAGCAGTACTTC CASSLSDGQYPYEQYF
TRBD2 TRBJ2-1 TRBV2 . TGTGCCAGCAGTGAAGGTAGCGGGGCCTACAATGAGCAGTTCTTC CASSEGSGAYNEQFF
TRBD1 TRBJ2-4 TRBV6-5 . TGTGCCAGCAGGTCCGGGACAGGGGGAAACATTCAGTACTTC CASRSGTGGNIQYF
. TRBJ1-2 TRBV6-5 . TGTGCCAGCAGTTTTTTGAGGAGGGGTGACTATGGCTACACCTTC CASSFLRRGDYGYTF
. TRBJ1-5 TRBV10-3 . TGTGCCATCAGTGAGCCGGATGAATCAGCGGATCAGCCCCAGCATTTT CAISEPDESADQPQHF
TRBD2 TRBJ2-3 TRBV11-2 . TGTGCCAGCAGCCCGGGACTAGCCTACACAGATACGCAGTATTTT CASSPGLAYTDTQYF
. TRBJ2-3 TRBV28 once TGTGCCAGCAGTTTAGAAGCGGAGGTGGATACGCAGTATTTT CASSLEAEVDTQYF
TRBD1 TRBJ1-3 TRBV3-1/TRBV3-2 . TGTGCCAGCAGCCAGCAGGGGGCGCGAGGAAACACCATATATTTT CASSQQGARGNTIYF
TRBD1 TRBJ2-6 TRBV6-6 . TGTGCCAGCACCGGGACAGGGTACTCTGGGGCCAACGTCCTGACTTTC CASTGTGYSGANVLTF
TRBD1 TRBJ2-4 TRBV13 once TGTGCCAGCAGCTTACAGGGGGCCACCAAAAACATTCAGTACTTC CASSLQGATKNIQYF
TRBD1 TRBJ2-5 TRBV5-1 . TGCGCCAGCAGCCCGCCTGGACAGGGCCAAGAGACCCAGTACTTC CASSPPGQGQETQYF
. TRBJ2-5 TRBV6-6 . TGTGCCAGCAGTTACGGCGGGGAGACCCAGTACTTC CASSYGGETQYF
. TRBJ1-3 TRBV19 . TGTGCCAGTAGTATAAGTTCAGGATCTGGAAACACCATATATTTT CASSISSGSGNTIYF
. TRBJ1-2 TRBV6-5 . TGTGCCAGCAGGGCATCGGGACAATCGGATGGCTACACCTTC CASRASGQSDGYTF
TRBD2 TRBJ2-3 TRBV28 many TGTGCCAGCAGCGTTCAGGGTCTAGCGGGAGGCCTAGGGGATACGCAGTATTTT CASSVQGLAGGLGDTQYF
. TRBJ2-5 TRBV14 . TGTGCCAGCAGCCAAGATGGGTTAAAGGGCCGTCCGGGGGAGACCCAGTACTTC CASSQDGLKGRPGETQYF
TRBD1 TRBJ1-5 TRBV9 once TGTGCCAGCAGCGTAGGTCCGGGACAGGGGGCAAGTCAGCCCCAGCATTTT CASSVGPGQGASQPQHF
TRBD1 TRBJ1-1 TRBV6-5 few TGTGCCAGCTTGTACAGGGGAGAAAGAACTGAAGCTTTCTTT CASLYRGERTEAFF
. TRBJ2-1 TRBV5-6 . TGTGCCAGCGGCCAGGCAAGCTCCTACAATGAGCAGTTCTTC CASGQASSYNEQFF
. TRBJ1-1 TRBV3-1/TRBV3-2 once TGTGCCAGCAGCCGATTGGCGAACACTGAAGCTTTCTTT CASSRLANTEAFF
. TRBJ1-5 TRBV23-1 . TGCGCCAGCGAAACCGGGGGACCTAATAGCAATCAGCCCCAGCATTTT CASETGGPNSNQPQHF
. TRBJ1-6 TRBV5-1 few TGCGCCAGCAGCTTGGCACCGCAGGGGTTGGATTCACCCCTCCACTTT CASSLAPQGLDSPLHF
. TRBJ1-2 TRBV10-2 . TGCGCCAGCAGGACAGATTCCTATGGCTACACCTTC CASRTDSYGYTF
TRBD1 TRBJ1-2 TRBV25-1 few TGTGCCAGCAGTGAATACCTGACAGGGGAGGAGGGGTTTTATGGCTACACCTTC CASSEYLTGEEGFYGYTF
. TRBJ2-7 TRBV12-1 once TGTGCCAGCAGCTTGAGACAGAATCTTTACGAGCAGTACTTC CASSLRQNLYEQYF
. TRBJ1-2 TRBV19 . TGTGCCAGTAGTAGTTCCGGACTGATTGTCTATGGCTACACCTTC CASSSSGLIVYGYTF
. TRBJ1-2 TRBV3-1/TRBV3-2 . TGTGCCAGCAGCCAAAACGGTCCGTGCACCTTC CASSQNGPCTF
. TRBJ1-2 TRBV29-1 once TGCAGCGTTGGGGCGGGGGGCATGAATGGCTACACCTTC CSVGAGGMNGYTF
TRBD2 TRBJ2-1 TRBV6-4 . TGTGCCAGCAGTGAAACTAGCGGGCGCAATGAGCAGTTCTTC CASSETSGRNEQFF
TRBD1 TRBJ1-5 TRBV5-6 . TGTGCCAGCAGTTCTGGACAGGACAATCAGCCCCAGCATTTT CASSSGQDNQPQHF
. TRBJ1-5 TRBV9 . TGTGCCAGCAGCGTAACTGCAGGAAGCAATCAGCCCCAGCATTTT CASSVTAGSNQPQHF
. TRBJ2-5 TRBV3-1/TRBV3-2 once TGTGCCAGCAGCTCGGGGTGGACCCAGTACTTC CASSSGWTQYF
TRBD1 TRBJ1-2 TRBV9 . TGTGCCAGCAGCGTAGCCCGGCAGGGGGCTCAGGATGGCTACACCTTC CASSVARQGAQDGYTF
TRBD2 TRBJ2-7 TRBV27 . TGTGCCAGCAGCCCGGTTGGGACTAGCGGAATTTACGAGCAGTACTTC CASSPVGTSGIYEQYF
. TRBJ2-7 TRBV21-1 . TGTGCCAGCAGCGGGGGCCAGAGGGTCGGGTACGAGCAGTACTTC CASSGGQRVGYEQYF
. TRBJ2-7 TRBV7-8 . TGTGCCAGCAGCTCAGGGGGGCAGGGGGCCTACGAGCAGTACTTC CASSSGGQGAYEQYF
. TRBJ2-7 TRBV3-1/TRBV3-2 . TGTGCCAGCAGCCAAGGCGGAGGGGTGGGCGAGCAGTACTTC CASSQGGGVGEQYF
. TRBJ2-7 TRBV3-1/TRBV3-2 . TGTGCCAGCAGCCAAGGAACAACAGGTGCTTACGAGCAGTACTTC CASSQGTTGAYEQYF
TRBD1 TRBJ2-3 TRBV5-6 once TGTGCCAGCAGCTTCCCGGGACAGGAGACCTTTTGGGGCACAGATACGCAGTATTTT CASSFPGQETFWGTDTQYF
TRBD1 TRBJ1-5 TRBV29-1 . TGCAGCGTTGCGGACAGGTCCAATCAGCCCCAGCATTTT CSVADRSNQPQHF
TRBD1 TRBJ2-1 TRBV30 . TGTGCCAGGAACGGCAGGGGGTCCTACAATGAGCAGTTCTTC CARNGRGSYNEQFF
. TRBJ1-2 TRBV20-1 once TGCAGTGCTACAGCTAACTATGGCTACACCTTC CSATANYGYTF
. TRBJ1-2 TRBV21-1 . TGTGCCATACCCTCGGACAGGGAAGTTGGCTACACCTTC CAIPSDREVGYTF
TRBD1 TRBJ1-2 TRBV5-1 . TGCGCCAGCAGCCCTACGACAGGGGTTGGTGGCTACACCTTC CASSPTTGVGGYTF